This T cell receptor (beta chain) emerged from a study of T-cell reconstitution after alpha-beta-depleted transplantation in children. V was cut by 1 base and J by 5 bases, with 3 bases left in between. Germline CDR1 and CDR2: LGHDT and YNNKEL (reference sequence). CDR3 length: 12 residues. This clonotype was seen a handful of times. The TCRbeta library incorporated unique molecular identifiers. MiXCR, run by TCRdb on the PCR reads, gives a single entry per CDR3 protein. Of about 540,000 distinct CDR3 sequences listed, about 16% are singletons. The sequencing used PBMCs from the stem cell graft donor, collected from the stem cell graft. The V gene is TRBV3-1, the J gene TRBJ1-5; D is undetermined. The TCR originated in a human donor who donated a stem cell graft to a child with acute lymphoblastic leukemia. As DNA, the CDR3 is TGTGCCAGCAGCCAAGCCTATCAGCCCCAGCATTTT. It codes for CASSQAYQPQHF.